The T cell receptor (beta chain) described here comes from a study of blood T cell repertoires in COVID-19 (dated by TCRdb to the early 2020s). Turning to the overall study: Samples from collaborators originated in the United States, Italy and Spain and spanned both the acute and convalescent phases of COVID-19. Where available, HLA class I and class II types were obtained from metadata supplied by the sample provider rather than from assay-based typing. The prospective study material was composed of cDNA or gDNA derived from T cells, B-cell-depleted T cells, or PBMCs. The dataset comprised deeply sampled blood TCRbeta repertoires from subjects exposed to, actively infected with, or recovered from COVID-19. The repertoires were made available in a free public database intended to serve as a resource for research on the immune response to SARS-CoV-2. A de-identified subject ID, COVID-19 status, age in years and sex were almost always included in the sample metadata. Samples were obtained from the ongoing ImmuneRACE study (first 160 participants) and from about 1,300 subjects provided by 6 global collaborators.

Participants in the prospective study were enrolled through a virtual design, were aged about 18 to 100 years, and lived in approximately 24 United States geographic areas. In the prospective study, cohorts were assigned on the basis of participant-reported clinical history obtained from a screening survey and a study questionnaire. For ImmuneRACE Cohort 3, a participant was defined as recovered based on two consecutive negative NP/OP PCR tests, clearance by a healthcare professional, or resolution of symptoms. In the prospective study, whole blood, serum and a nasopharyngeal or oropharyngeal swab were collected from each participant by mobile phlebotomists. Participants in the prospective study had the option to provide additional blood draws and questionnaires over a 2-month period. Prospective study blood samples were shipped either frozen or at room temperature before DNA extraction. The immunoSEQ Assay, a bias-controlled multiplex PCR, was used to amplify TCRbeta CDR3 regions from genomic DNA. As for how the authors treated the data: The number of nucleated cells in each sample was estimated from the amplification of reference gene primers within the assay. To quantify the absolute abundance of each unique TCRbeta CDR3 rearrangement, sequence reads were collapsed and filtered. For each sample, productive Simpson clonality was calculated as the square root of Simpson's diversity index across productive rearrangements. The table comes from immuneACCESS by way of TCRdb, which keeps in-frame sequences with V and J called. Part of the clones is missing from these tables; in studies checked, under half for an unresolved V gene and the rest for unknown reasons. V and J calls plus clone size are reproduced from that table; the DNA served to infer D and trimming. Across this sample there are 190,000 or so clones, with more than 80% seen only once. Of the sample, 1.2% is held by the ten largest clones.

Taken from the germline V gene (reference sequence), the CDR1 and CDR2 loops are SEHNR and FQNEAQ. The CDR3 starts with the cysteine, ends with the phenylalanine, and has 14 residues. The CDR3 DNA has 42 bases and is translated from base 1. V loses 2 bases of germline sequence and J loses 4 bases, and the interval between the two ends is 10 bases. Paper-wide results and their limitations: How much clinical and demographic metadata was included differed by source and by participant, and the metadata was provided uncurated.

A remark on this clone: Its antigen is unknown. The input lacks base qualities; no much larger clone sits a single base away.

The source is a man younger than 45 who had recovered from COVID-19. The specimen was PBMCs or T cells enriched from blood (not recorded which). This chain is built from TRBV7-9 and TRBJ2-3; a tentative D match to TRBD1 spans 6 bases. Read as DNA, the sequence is TGTGCCAGCAGCTTAAGGGGACAAGCAGATACGCAGTATTTT. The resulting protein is CASSLRGQADTQYF.